Listed below are T cell receptor beta chains from one sample, sequenced in a study of blood T cell repertoires in COVID-19. Using immunoSEQ multiplex PCR, the repertoire was profiled, and TCRdb retains in-frame clones only, with some absent. This sample has 200,000 to 250,000 clones, with about nine tenths found just once. Sequencing was carried out using peripheral blood. Receptors originate from a man in his fifties with acute or convalescent COVID-19. Both conserved end residues are part of each CDR3.

TRBV2	TRBJ1-5	CASSPQGRAQHF
TRBV4-2	TRBJ1-3	CASSQADSSGNTIYF
TRBV28	TRBJ1-5	CASQTPANSNQPQHF
TRBV2	TRBJ1-1	CAVQGEHTEAFF
TRBV5-1	TRBJ2-3	CASSPGSTDTQYF
TRBV3-1/TRBV3-2	TRBJ2-2	CASSLRTGGFGGELFF
TRBV20-1	TRBJ1-1	CSASAAGGAFTEAFF
TRBV2	TRBJ2-3	CASSSDTQYF
TRBV18	TRBJ2-3	CASSPTYTDTQYF
TRBV10-3	TRBJ2-5	CAISGGNGSGAPGETQYF
TRBV30	TRBJ1-4	CAWSRNRGVIEKLFF
TRBV4-1	TRBJ1-5	CASSQESGGQGNQPQHF
TRBV29-1	TRBJ2-7	CSVRPQGNYEQYF
TRBV19	TRBJ2-3	CASSIGSQRDTQYF
TRBV19	TRBJ1-4	CASSTPGQGASNEKLFF
TRBV12-3/TRBV12-4	TRBJ1-2	CASRSDRRYGYTF
TRBV27	TRBJ2-1	CASNPSSSSYNEQFF
TRBV24-1	TRBJ2-5	CATSGPRGETQYF
TRBV11-2	TRBJ2-3	CASSSTGTGWDTQYF
TRBV28	TRBJ2-1	CASRSTGPNEQFF
TRBV18	TRBJ1-3	CASPDRGHLAGNTIYF
TRBV5-1	TRBJ1-1	CASRPGGGLTEAFF
TRBV5-1	TRBJ1-2	CASSLDWGGYGYTF
TRBV21-1	TRBJ1-4	CASSIKGGRTTNEKLFF
TRBV6-4	TRBJ2-3	CASKTDSTTDTQYF
TRBV6-1	TRBJ1-2	CASSDRQGNYGYTF
TRBV6-1	TRBJ2-7	CASSEAMQGQYF
TRBV29-1	TRBJ1-6	CSVGATNNSPLHF
TRBV11-2	TRBJ1-2	CASSLGQGYYGYTF
TRBV18	TRBJ2-7	CASSPSLQGTHEQYF
TRBV6-5	TRBJ2-1	CASSSSSAGSYNEQFF
TRBV5-1	TRBJ1-2	CASSLALTAYGYTF
TRBV5-4	TRBJ2-2	CASSSSTSGVGELFF
TRBV5-1	TRBJ1-6	CASSLPGTGYSPLHF
TRBV4-1	TRBJ1-2	CASSQDGYRGIYGYTF
TRBV29-1	TRBJ1-2	CSSTAGTANGYTF
TRBV5-1	TRBJ1-6	CASSPSGQFNSPLHF
TRBV19	TRBJ1-3	CASRSQGSSGNTIYF
TRBV18	TRBJ1-5	CASSGTGVNQPQHF
TRBV5-1	TRBJ2-2	CASSLATENTGELFF
TRBV6-6	TRBJ1-1	CASGRQGDTEAFF
TRBV5-5	TRBJ2-7	CASSLTQAYEQYF
TRBV7-8	TRBJ1-6	CASSLVTAAPLHF
TRBV4-1	TRBJ2-6	CASSQYDRGRSGANVLTF
TRBV27	TRBJ2-3	CASRRQGGDTQYF
TRBV4-1	TRBJ1-2	CASSQASTVNPNYGYTF
TRBV9	TRBJ1-1	CASSVAPRGENTEAFF
TRBV27	TRBJ1-5	CASSPNRGNQPQHF
TRBV19	TRBJ1-1	CASRHRGLNTEAFF
TRBV19	TRBJ1-2	CASSILQGRVGGYTF
TRBV7-2	TRBJ1-1	CASSLVGDSTLEAFF
TRBV6-5	TRBJ1-6	CASSQQNNSPLHF